This T cell receptor (beta chain) is drawn from a study of blood T cells in healthy people across ages. Deletions cut 6 bases from V and 2 bases from J, with 15 bases between. The CDR3 consists of 15 residues. Germline CDR1 and CDR2: MNHEY and SMNVEV (reference sequence). The authors ran a second PCR of 7 to 11 cycles using a sample-barcoded 5' primer and a J-beta primer mix. MiXCR, applied by TCRdb to the 5' RACE reads, yields one record per CDR3 protein. The table lists approximately 900,000 distinct CDR3 sequences, approximately 49% of them singletons. The chain recombines TRBV27 with TRBJ2-3, with D tentatively TRBD1 (6 bases). This sequence was found in a man under 40 in good health. The sequencing input was blood. The CDR3 spells CASSLSGTTTDTQYF. Written as DNA, the CDR3 is TGTGCCAGCAGCCTCTCCGGGACAACCACAGATACGCAGTATTTT.